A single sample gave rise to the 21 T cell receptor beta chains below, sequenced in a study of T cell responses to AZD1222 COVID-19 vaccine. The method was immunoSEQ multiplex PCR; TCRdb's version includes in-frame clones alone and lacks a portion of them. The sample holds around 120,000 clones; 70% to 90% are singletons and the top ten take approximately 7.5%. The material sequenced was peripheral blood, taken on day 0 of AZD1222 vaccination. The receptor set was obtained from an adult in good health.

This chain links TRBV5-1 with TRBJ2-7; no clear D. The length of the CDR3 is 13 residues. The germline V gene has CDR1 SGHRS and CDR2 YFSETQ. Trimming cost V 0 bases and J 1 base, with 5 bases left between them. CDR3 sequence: CASSLEVSYEQYF. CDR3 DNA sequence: TGCGCCAGCAGCTTGGAGGTTTCCTACGAGCAGTACTTC.

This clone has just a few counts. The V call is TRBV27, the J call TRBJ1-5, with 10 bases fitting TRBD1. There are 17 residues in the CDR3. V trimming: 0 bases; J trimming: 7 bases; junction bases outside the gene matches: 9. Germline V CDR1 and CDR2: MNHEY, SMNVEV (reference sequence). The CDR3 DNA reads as TGTGCCAGCAGTTTATCGGGGACAGGGGTTTCCGGACAGCCCCAGCATTTT. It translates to CASSLSGTGVSGQPQHF.

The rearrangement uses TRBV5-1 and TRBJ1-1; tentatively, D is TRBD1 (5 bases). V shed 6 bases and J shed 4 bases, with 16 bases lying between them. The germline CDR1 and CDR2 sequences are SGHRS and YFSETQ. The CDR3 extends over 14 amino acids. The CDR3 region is CASNVREGATEAFF. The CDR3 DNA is TGCGCCAGCAACGTCAGAGAAGGGGCCACTGAAGCTTTCTTT.

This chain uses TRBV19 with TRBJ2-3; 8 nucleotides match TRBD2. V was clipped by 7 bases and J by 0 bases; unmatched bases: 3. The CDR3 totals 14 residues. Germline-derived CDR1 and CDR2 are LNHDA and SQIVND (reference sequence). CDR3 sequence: CASKREFSTDTQYF. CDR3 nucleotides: TGTGCCAGTAAGCGGGAGTTTAGCACAGATACGCAGTATTTT.

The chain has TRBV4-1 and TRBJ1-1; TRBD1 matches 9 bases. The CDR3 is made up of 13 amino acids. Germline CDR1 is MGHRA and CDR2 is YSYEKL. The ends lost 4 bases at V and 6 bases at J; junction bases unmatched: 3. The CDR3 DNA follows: TGCGCCAGCAGCCCCCGACAGGGGGCTGAAGCTTTCTTT. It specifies CASSPRQGAEAFF.

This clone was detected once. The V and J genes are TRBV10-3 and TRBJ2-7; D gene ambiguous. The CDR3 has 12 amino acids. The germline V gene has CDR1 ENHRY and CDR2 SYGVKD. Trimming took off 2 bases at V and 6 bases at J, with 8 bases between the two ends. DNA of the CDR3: TGTGCCATCAGTGAGAGAAGAAGCGAGCAGTACTTC. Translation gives CAISERRSEQYF.

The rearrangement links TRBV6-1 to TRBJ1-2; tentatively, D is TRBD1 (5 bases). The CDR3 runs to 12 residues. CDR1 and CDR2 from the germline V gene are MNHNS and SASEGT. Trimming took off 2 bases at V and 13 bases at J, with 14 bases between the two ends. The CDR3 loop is CASSESVREGTF. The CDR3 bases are TGTGCCAGCAGTGAATCAGTCAGGGAGGGCACCTTC.

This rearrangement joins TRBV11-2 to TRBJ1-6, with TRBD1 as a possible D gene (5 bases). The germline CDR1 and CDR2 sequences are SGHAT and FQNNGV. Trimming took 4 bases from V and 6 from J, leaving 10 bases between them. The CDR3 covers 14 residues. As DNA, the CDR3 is TGTGCCAGCAGCTCGGACACTTTTAATTCACCCCTCCACTTT. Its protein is CASSSDTFNSPLHF.

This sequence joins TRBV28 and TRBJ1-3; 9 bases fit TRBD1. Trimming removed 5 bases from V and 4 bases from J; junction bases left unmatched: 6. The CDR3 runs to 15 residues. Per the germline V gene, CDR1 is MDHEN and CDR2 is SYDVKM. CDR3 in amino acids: CASSTGTGPGNTIYF. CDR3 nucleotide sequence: TGTGCCAGCAGTACAGGGACAGGGCCCGGAAACACCATATATTTT.

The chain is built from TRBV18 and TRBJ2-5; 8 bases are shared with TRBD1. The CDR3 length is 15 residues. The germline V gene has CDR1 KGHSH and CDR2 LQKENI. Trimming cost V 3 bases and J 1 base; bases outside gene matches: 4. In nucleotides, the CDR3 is TGTGCCAGCTCACCTTTGACAGGGGTCCAAGAGACCCAGTACTTC. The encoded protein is CASSPLTGVQETQYF.

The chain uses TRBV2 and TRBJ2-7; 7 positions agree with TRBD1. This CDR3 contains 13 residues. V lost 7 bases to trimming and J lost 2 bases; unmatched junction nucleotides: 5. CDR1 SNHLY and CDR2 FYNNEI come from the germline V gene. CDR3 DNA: TGTGCCAGCACTACGACAGGGACCTACGAGCAGTACTTC. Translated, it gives CASTTTGTYEQYF. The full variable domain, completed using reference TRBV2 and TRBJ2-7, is EPEVTQTPSHQVTQMGQEVILRCVPISNHLYFYWYRQILGQKVEFLVSFYNNEISEKSEIFDDQFSVERPDGSNFTLKIRSTKLEDSAMYFCASTTTGTYEQYFGPGTRLTVT.

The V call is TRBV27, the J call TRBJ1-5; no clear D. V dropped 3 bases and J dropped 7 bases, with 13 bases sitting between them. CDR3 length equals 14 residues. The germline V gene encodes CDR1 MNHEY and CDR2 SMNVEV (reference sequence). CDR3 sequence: CASSFSSGGQPQHF. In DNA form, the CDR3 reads TGTGCCAGCAGTTTTTCCAGCGGCGGGCAGCCCCAGCATTTT.

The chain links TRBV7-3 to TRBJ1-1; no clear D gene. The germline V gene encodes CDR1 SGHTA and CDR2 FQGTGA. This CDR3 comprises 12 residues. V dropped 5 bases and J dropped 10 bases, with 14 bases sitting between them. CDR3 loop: CASSPTTGGAFF. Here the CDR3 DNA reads TGTGCCAGCAGCCCCACCACCGGTGGAGCTTTCTTT.

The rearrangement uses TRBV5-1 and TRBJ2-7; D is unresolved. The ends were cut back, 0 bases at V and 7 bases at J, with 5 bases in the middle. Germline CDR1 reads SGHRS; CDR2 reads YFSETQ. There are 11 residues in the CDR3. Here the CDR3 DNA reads TGCGCCAGCAGCTTGGGTCCAGAGCAGTACTTC. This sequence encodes CASSLGPEQYF.

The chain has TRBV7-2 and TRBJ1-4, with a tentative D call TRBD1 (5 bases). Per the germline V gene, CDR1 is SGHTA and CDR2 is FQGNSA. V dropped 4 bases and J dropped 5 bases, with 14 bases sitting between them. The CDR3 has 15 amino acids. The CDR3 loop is CASSSFRGLNEKLFF. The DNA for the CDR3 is TGTGCCAGCAGCTCCTTTAGGGGCCTCAATGAAAAACTGTTTTTT.

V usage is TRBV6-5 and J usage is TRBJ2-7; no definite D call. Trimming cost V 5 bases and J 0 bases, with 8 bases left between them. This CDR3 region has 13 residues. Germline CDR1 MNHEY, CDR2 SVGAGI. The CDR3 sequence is CASSPSYSYEQYF. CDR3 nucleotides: TGTGCCAGCAGTCCCTCCTACTCCTACGAGCAGTACTTC.

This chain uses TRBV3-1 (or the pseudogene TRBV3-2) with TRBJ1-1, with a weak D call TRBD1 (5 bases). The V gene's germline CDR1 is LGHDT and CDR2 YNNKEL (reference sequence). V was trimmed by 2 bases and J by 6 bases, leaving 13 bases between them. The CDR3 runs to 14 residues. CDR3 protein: CASSQRGHLPEAFF. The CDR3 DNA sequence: TGTGCCAGCAGCCAAAGGGGTCATCTCCCTGAAGCTTTCTTT.

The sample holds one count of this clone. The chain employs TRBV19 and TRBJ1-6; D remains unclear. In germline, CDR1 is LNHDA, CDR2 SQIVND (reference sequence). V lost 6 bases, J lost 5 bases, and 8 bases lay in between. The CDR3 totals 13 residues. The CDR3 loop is CASRAGNNSPLHF. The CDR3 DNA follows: TGTGCCAGTAGGGCGGGAAATAATTCACCCCTCCACTTT.

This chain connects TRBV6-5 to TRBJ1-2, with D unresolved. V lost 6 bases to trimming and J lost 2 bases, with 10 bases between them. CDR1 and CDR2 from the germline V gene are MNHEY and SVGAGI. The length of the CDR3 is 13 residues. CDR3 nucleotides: TGTGCCAGCAGATCGACGGTGAACTATGGCTACACCTTC. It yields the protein CASRSTVNYGYTF.

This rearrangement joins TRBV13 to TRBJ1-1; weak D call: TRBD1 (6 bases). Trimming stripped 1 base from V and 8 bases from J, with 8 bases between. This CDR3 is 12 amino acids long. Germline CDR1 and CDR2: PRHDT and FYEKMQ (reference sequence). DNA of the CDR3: TGTGCCAGCAGCTTAGAAGGGGGAGAAGCTTTCTTT. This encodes CASSLEGGEAFF.

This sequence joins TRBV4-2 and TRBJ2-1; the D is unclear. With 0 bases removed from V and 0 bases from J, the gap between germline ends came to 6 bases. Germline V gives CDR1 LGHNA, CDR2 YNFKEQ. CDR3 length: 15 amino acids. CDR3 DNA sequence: TGTGCCAGCAGCCAAGAGTCGAGCTCCTACAATGAGCAGTTCTTC. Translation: CASSQESSSYNEQFF.